This T cell receptor beta chain was obtained from a study of graft-versus-host responses after intestinal transplantation. About the research overall: Each transplant was multivisceral, liver-intestinal, or isolated intestinal. Study-level results: Recipient bone marrow held GvH clones, some seen earlier in ileum or blood. Allografts from individuals with graft-donor T cell macrochimerism displayed high graft-versus-host to host-versus-graft clonal ratios. Early post-transplant falls in HvG clones accompanied the peak levels of circulating GvH clones.

From germline, CDR1 is SGHRS and CDR2 YFSETQ. The V and J ends lost 0 bases and 2 bases respectively, with 8 bases between them. The CDR3 is 14 residues long. Concerning this clone itself: Its antigen is as yet unknown.

Measured with immunoSEQ multiplex PCR; TCRdb has only the in-frame clones, and not every one. The sample includes 100,000 to 140,000 clones, 80% to 90% of them seen just once. The clonotype was recovered from a human donor who was the organ donor for an intestinal transplant. The V and J genes are TRBV5-1 and TRBJ2-5; possibly TRBD2 for D (5 bases). Sequenced material: unstimulated CD4+ T cells sorted from spleen or lymph node cells, taken before transplant. The chain's CDR3 is CASSLAPGQETQYF. The CDR3 nucleotides read TGCGCCAGCAGCTTGGCTCCGGGGCAAGAGACCCAGTACTTC.